This entry describes one T cell receptor beta chain. Its antigen is as yet unknown. Germline CDR1 is SNHLY and CDR2 is FYNNEI. This CDR3 is built from 14 residues. Trimming removed 8 bases at V and 4 bases at J, with 17 bases between. The entry originates in a study of Tregs in tolerant kidney transplant recipients. On the study more broadly: An approximately 3-day belatacept mixed lymphocyte reaction, sometimes plus 5-day graft donor restimulation, preceded CD4+CD25+CD127- sorting.

Sequencing used immunoSEQ multiplex PCR; TCRdb keeps in-frame clones, though not all of them. The data contain about 16,000 clones, approximately 57% of them singletons. The clonotype comes from a human donor in good health. Input material: Tregs from blood cultured with allogeneic cells. The chain is built from TRBV2 and TRBJ1-2, with D perhaps matching TRBD1 (6 bases). The CDR3 sequence: CASVQGNSIYGYTF. The DNA for the CDR3 is TGTGCCAGCGTGCAGGGGAATAGCATCTATGGCTACACCTTC.